The clone carrying this T cell receptor (beta chain) was seen a few times. This CDR3 has 16 amino acids. CDR1 and CDR2 from the germline V gene are SGHRS and YFSETQ. Trimming stripped 0 bases from V and 1 base from J, with 13 bases between. In TCRdb, the RACE reads were re-called with MiXCR into one record per CDR3 protein. The data hold around 130,000 distinct CDR3 sequences, with around 8.2% observed a single time. These data belong to a study of human T cells and chemical hapten exposure. Documented time point: healthy volunteer bleed at 2 weeks. Extraction of total RNA was performed on unfractionated whole blood.

Source material: whole blood. The sequence was collected from a male donor in good health. Some clones in this sample may be carry-over from other donors' samples. This rearrangement joins TRBV5-1 to TRBJ2-5, with D tentatively TRBD2 (5 bases). CDR3 bases: TGCGCCAGCAGCTTGGTGGGGAGAAAAGGCCAAGAGACCCAGTACTTC. This sequence encodes CASSLVGRKGQETQYF.